Below are 29 T cell receptor beta chains sequenced from a single sample in a study of Ad26.COV2.S vaccination and SARS-CoV-2 variants. Produced via immunoSEQ multiplex PCR; TCRdb's table is partial and in-frame only. The sample records about 350,000 clones, roughly 85% being singletons. As to treatment: 15 to 20 received Ad26.COV2.S at low or high dose, single or two shots; a few received placebo; per-sample allocation not given. Material that was analyzed had been drawn on day 63 after the first vaccine or placebo injection. The material sequenced was peripheral blood, taken in a trial of Ad26.COV2.S vaccine versus placebo. These receptors were obtained from a person between 18 and 65 years old who received the Ad26.COV2.S COVID-19 vaccine or a placebo.

The chain recombines TRBV12-3 or TRBV12-4 with TRBJ2-7; D not certain. This CDR3 contains 13 residues. With 6 bases removed from V and 3 bases from J, the gap between germline ends came to 12 bases. The CDR3 DNA reads as TGTGCCAGCAGGCCCAACTCAAACTACGAGCAGTACTTC. The encoded protein is CASRPNSNYEQYF.

The chain couples TRBV19 to TRBJ1-1; the match to TRBD1 covers 7 bases. Trimming took 4 bases from V and 1 from J; bases not matched to a gene: 15. The CDR3 totals 18 residues. Germline CDR1 is LNHDA and CDR2 is SQIVND (reference sequence). The CDR3 region is CASSNVGPGQRKNTEAFF. As DNA, the CDR3 is TGTGCCAGTAGTAATGTTGGGCCGGGACAGAGAAAGAACACTGAAGCTTTCTTT.

The sample holds a few counts of this clone. The gene calls are TRBV14 and TRBJ2-5; possible D gene TRBD2, 6 bases. CDR1 and CDR2 from the germline V gene are SGHDN and FVKESK. CDR3 length: 16 residues. Between the trimmed V and J ends, which lost 0 bases and 1 base, there was a span of 12 bases. For the CDR3, the DNA is TGTGCCAGCAGCCAAGATGGGGGACTCATCCAAGAGACCCAGTACTTC. Protein product: CASSQDGGLIQETQYF.

The chain uses TRBV18 and TRBJ2-1, with 7 bases aligning to TRBD2. Germline V gene data show CDR1 as KGHSH and CDR2 as LQKENI. V was clipped by 1 base and J by 5 bases; unmatched bases: 8. The CDR3 runs 16 residues. CDR3 region: CASSPHAGVGDNEQFF. The CDR3 coding sequence is TGTGCCAGCTCACCACATGCGGGAGTGGGCGACAATGAGCAGTTCTTC.

The gene calls are TRBV7-6 and TRBJ1-2, with D possibly TRBD1 on 5 matching bases. V lost 5 bases and J lost 2, with 9 bases in between. The CDR3 spans 13 residues. Germline V gene data show CDR1 as SGHVS and CDR2 as FNYEAQ. In nucleotides, the CDR3 is TGTGCCAGCAGCACGGGACGGAACTATGGCTACACCTTC. As protein: CASSTGRNYGYTF.

J is TRBJ2-1 and V is TRBV9; no firm D call. The CDR3 consists of 12 residues. V was trimmed by 4 bases and J by 10 bases, leaving 12 bases between them. Germline-derived CDR1 and CDR2 are SGDLS and YYNGEE. The CDR3 nucleotides read TGTGCCAGCAGCCTTCGAGCGAGCGAGCAGTTCTTC. Its translation: CASSLRASEQFF.

This clone has more than one count but fewer than ten. This chain uses TRBV7-8 with TRBJ1-5; D uncertain. Trimming took 1 base from V and 5 from J, leaving 6 bases between them. CDR1 is SGHVS, CDR2 FQNEAQ, per germline. CDR3 length: 13 residues. The CDR3 nucleotides read TGTGCCAGCAGCTTAGTACGGGATCAGCCCCAGCATTTT. As protein: CASSLVRDQPQHF.

The rearrangement links TRBV11-2 to TRBJ2-7; 7 bases are a match to TRBD2. The junction had 7 bases not matched to a gene; V was cut back by 1 base and J by 4 bases. From germline, CDR1 is SGHAT and CDR2 FQNNGV. This CDR3 comprises 15 residues. In DNA, the CDR3 is TGTGCCAGCAGCTTAGTTGAACGGGGGGTATACGAGCAGTACTTC. Translated: CASSLVERGVYEQYF.

V is TRBV27 and J is TRBJ1-1; D not certain. Trimming took 2 bases from V and 2 from J, leaving 9 bases between them. This CDR3 has 14 amino acids. The germline V gene has CDR1 MNHEY and CDR2 SMNVEV (reference sequence). CDR3 protein: CASSLSQLNTEAFF. CDR3 nucleotide sequence: TGTGCCAGCAGTTTAAGTCAGCTAAACACTGAAGCTTTCTTT.

This clone was detected a few times. The chain is built from TRBV6-5 and TRBJ1-1; 9 nucleotides line up with TRBD1. V shed 7 bases and J 6 bases; nucleotides not matched to a gene: 6. This CDR3 is 13 amino acids long. CDR1 is MNHEY and CDR2 is SVGAGI in the germline V gene. The CDR3 loop is CASTNRGLAEAFF. The CDR3 DNA sequence: TGTGCCAGCACCAACAGGGGGCTAGCTGAAGCTTTCTTT.

V gene TRBV3-1 (or the pseudogene TRBV3-2) combines with J gene TRBJ1-5; D is unresolved. The CDR3 length is 14 residues. Germline-derived CDR1 and CDR2 are LGHDT and YNNKEL (reference sequence). The ends were cut back, 4 bases at V and 4 bases at J, with 11 bases in the middle. Here the CDR3 reads CASSLRPSNQPQHF. Written as DNA, the CDR3 is TGTGCCAGCAGCCTCAGACCCTCAAATCAGCCCCAGCATTTT.

This clone was seen just once. This chain joins TRBV7-2 and TRBJ2-3; 8 bases fit TRBD2. Germline V gives CDR1 SGHTA, CDR2 FQGNSA. V was pared by 5 bases and J by 2 bases, with 6 bases of the junction left unmatched. The CDR3 sequence is 15 residues long. The CDR3 DNA sequence: TGTGCCAGCAGCCCCTGGACTAGCCACACAGATACGCAGTATTTT. Residues: CASSPWTSHTDTQYF.

In this sample, this clone turned up once. J is TRBJ2-5 and V is TRBV10-2; TRBD2 agrees at 11 bases. The germline gives CDR1 WSHSY, CDR2 SAAADI. The CDR3 runs to 17 residues. After removal of 2 bases from V and 5 bases from J, the junction contained 10 bases not matched to a gene. The CDR3 DNA sequence: TGCGCCAGCAGTGAGAGGCTAGCGGGAGGATTGGGTGAGACCCAGTACTTC. Protein: CASSERLAGGLGETQYF.

The table lists this clone with a count of one. The J gene is TRBJ1-2, the V gene TRBV27; possible D gene TRBD1, 6 bases. Per the germline V gene, CDR1 is MNHEY and CDR2 is SMNVEV (reference sequence). The CDR3 totals 13 residues. With 6 bases removed from V and 4 bases from J, the gap between germline ends came to 12 bases. The CDR3 sequence is CASSYRAGYGYTF. The CDR3 DNA sequence: TGTGCCAGCAGCTACAGGGCTGGCTATGGCTACACCTTC.

The rearrangement joins TRBV18 to TRBJ2-7, with 10 bases identical to TRBD2. J lost 0 bases, V lost 7 bases, and 12 bases had no gene match. CDR1 is KGHSH and CDR2 is LQKENI in the germline V gene. The CDR3 is made up of 17 amino acids. The CDR3 sequence: CASLRGLATYYSYEQYF. The CDR3 bases are TGTGCCAGCTTACGGGGACTAGCGACTTACTACTCCTACGAGCAGTACTTC.

V gene TRBV28 combines with J gene TRBJ2-7; tentatively, D is TRBD2 (5 bases). This CDR3 has 14 amino acids. V was shortened by 4 bases and J by 5 bases, with 15 bases between the two germline ends. Germline V gives CDR1 MDHEN, CDR2 SYDVKM. The CDR3 nucleotides are TGTGCCAGCAGTTCCACTAGAGATCTTGACGAGCAGTACTTC. It is translated as CASSSTRDLDEQYF.

Many counts were recorded for this clone. The V and J genes are TRBV2 and TRBJ2-7; the match to TRBD1 covers 9 bases. V lost 6 bases, J lost 0 bases, and 9 bases stayed unmatched. Germline values: CDR1 SNHLY, CDR2 FYNNEI. The CDR3 has 16 residues. The CDR3 is CASRGGGTGSSYEQYF. The CDR3, as DNA: TGTGCCAGCAGAGGGGGAGGGACAGGGTCCTCCTACGAGCAGTACTTC.

The chain uses TRBV7-8 and TRBJ2-7, with 8 nucleotides matching TRBD2. CDR3 size: 17 residues. Per germline, CDR1 SGHVS and CDR2 FQNEAQ. The V and J ends lost 4 bases and 3 bases, in that order; junction bases with no gene match: 14. DNA for the CDR3: TGTGCCAGCAGCTCTGCCCCCGGACTAGCAGGCCTCTACGAGCAGTACTTC. Translated: CASSSAPGLAGLYEQYF.

The chain joins TRBV3-1 (or the pseudogene TRBV3-2) to TRBJ1-2, with D possibly TRBD1 on 6 matching bases. V lost 3 bases to trimming and J lost 7 bases, with 9 bases between them. The CDR3 loop spans 12 amino acids. The germline CDR1 and CDR2 sequences are LGHDT and YNNKEL (reference sequence). CDR3 protein: CASSQGAGGYTF. Here the CDR3 DNA reads TGTGCCAGCAGCCAGGGGGCTGGTGGCTACACCTTC.

The chain recombines TRBV5-1 with TRBJ2-7; TRBD1 is a possible D gene (5 bases). The CDR3 totals 14 residues. Trimming removed 4 bases at V and 0 bases at J, with 11 bases between. Germline V gene sequence: CDR1 SGHRS, CDR2 YFSETQ. CDR3 region: CASSDPQGSYEQYF. The CDR3 nucleotides are TGCGCCAGCAGCGACCCCCAGGGCTCCTACGAGCAGTACTTC. The full variable domain, its missing parts supplied by reference TRBV5-1 and TRBJ2-7, is KAGVTQTPRYLIKTRGQQVTLSCSPISGHRSVSWYQQTPGQGLQFLFEYFSETQRNKGNFPGRFSGRQFSNSRSEMNVSTLELGDSALYLCASSDPQGSYEQYFGPGTRLTVT.

V gene TRBV2 combines with J gene TRBJ1-1; D is perhaps TRBD1 (5 bases). V was shortened by 4 bases and J by 0 bases, with 18 bases between the two germline ends. The germline CDR1 and CDR2 sequences are SNHLY and FYNNEI. CDR3 length: 17 residues. The CDR3 sequence is CASSGFRQPVMNTEAFF. The CDR3, as DNA: TGTGCCAGCAGTGGATTCAGACAGCCCGTTATGAACACTGAAGCTTTCTTT.

A word on this clone: A much larger clone lies one base from this, so it may be a read error. The rearrangement links TRBV11-3 to TRBJ1-1, with D unclear. Germline-derived CDR1 and CDR2 are SGHNT and YENEEA. V lost 3 bases and J lost 2, with 7 bases in between. CDR3 size: 13 residues. Written as DNA, the CDR3 is TGTGCCAGCAGCTTGCAGACTAACACTGAAGCTTTCTTT. Translating gives CASSLQTNTEAFF.

The V gene is TRBV5-1, the J gene TRBJ1-2; D is unresolved. The CDR3 runs to 15 residues. V was cut by 4 bases and J by 1 base, with 14 bases left in between. Germline assignment: CDR1 SGHRS and CDR2 YFSETQ. CDR3 amino acids: CASSPPLGGNYGYTF. CDR3 DNA sequence: TGCGCCAGCAGCCCGCCGTTGGGTGGTAACTATGGCTACACCTTC.

DNA for the CDR3: TGTGCCAGCAGCCGCCCAGCCACAGAGACCTACGAGCAGTACTTC. Residues: CASSRPATETYEQYF. The chain is built from TRBV6-5 and TRBJ2-7; no reliable D call. Germline CDR1 reads MNHEY; CDR2 reads SVGAGI. The length of the CDR3 is 15 residues. Trimming took off 6 bases at V and 2 bases at J, with 17 bases between the two ends.

The chain joins TRBV7-9 to TRBJ1-1; D gene ambiguous. CDR3 size: 14 residues. Germline values: CDR1 SEHNR, CDR2 FQNEAQ (reference sequence). Trimming took off 5 bases at V and 2 bases at J, with 12 bases between the two ends. The CDR3 DNA reads as TGTGCCAGCAGCAGCCTCCGGGTTAACACTGAAGCTTTCTTT. As protein: CASSSLRVNTEAFF. Combining the CDR3 with reference TRBV7-9 and TRBJ1-1 gives the whole variable domain DTGVSQNPRHKITKRGQNVTFRCDPISEHNRLYWYRQTLGQGPEFLTYFQNEAQLEKSRLLSDRFSAERPKGSFSTLEIQRTEQGDSAMYLCASSSLRVNTEAFFGQGTRLTVV.

The V and J genes are TRBV18 and TRBJ2-2, with 9 bases that match TRBD1. Trimming at V came to 1 base and at J to 1 base, leaving 1 base not matched to a gene. The CDR3 has 16 amino acids. Germline lookup yields CDR1 KGHSH and CDR2 LQKENI. The CDR3 reads CASSPRQGGNTGELFF. The CDR3 bases are TGTGCCAGCTCACCACGACAGGGGGGGAACACCGGGGAGCTGTTTTTT. The whole variable domain, remainder taken from reference TRBV18 and TRBJ2-2, is NAGVMQNPRHLVRRRGQEARLRCSPMKGHSHVYWYRQLPEEGLKFMVYLQKENIIDESGMPKERFSAEFPKEGPSILRIQQVVRGDSAAYFCASSPRQGGNTGELFFGEGSRLTVL.

V and J are TRBV10-1 and TRBJ2-7; a possible D gene is TRBD2 (5 bases). CDR1 WNHNN and CDR2 SYGVQD come from the germline V gene (reference sequence). The CDR3 runs to 14 residues. The germline V and J ends were trimmed by 1 base and 3 bases, with 10 bases remaining between them. The CDR3 sequence is CASSEFSGNYEQYF. Here the CDR3 DNA reads TGCGCCAGCAGTGAGTTTTCGGGAAACTACGAGCAGTACTTC.

The J gene is TRBJ1-6, the V gene TRBV30; 7 bases match TRBD1. V shed 5 bases, J shed 2 bases, and the junction held 9 bases outside the gene matches. The length of the CDR3 is 16 residues. CDR1 and CDR2 from the germline V gene are GTSNPN and SVGIG (reference sequence). The CDR3 region has the DNA TGTGCCTGGTCATACCGGGACAGAACCTATAATTCACCCCTCCACTTT. Amino acid sequence: CAWSYRDRTYNSPLHF.

The chain has TRBV30 and TRBJ1-1; 7 positions agree with TRBD1. The CDR3 runs to 11 residues. V lost 5 bases to trimming and J lost 8 bases; unmatched junction nucleotides: 5. Germline V CDR1 and CDR2: GTSNPN, SVGIG (reference sequence). CDR3 DNA: TGTGCCTGGCTAGCCAGGGGGGAAGCTTTCTTT. Translation gives CAWLARGEAFF.